This T cell receptor (beta chain) was recorded in a study of blood T cell repertoires in COVID-19. The table came from immunoSEQ multiplex PCR; TCRdb's copy has only in-frame clones and leaves some out. The data contain 60,000 to 80,000 clones, more than 75% of them seen just once; the ten biggest clones take up more than 1%. The length of the CDR3 is 14 residues. The V segment lost 4 bases and the J segment 6 bases; nucleotides outside the gene matches: 10. The germline gives CDR1 GTSNPN, CDR2 SVGIG (reference sequence). This TCR came from a man aged 65 to 85 with acute or convalescent COVID-19. This rearrangement joins TRBV30 to TRBJ1-2, with 8 positions matching TRBD1. The sequenced material came from peripheral blood. In DNA form, the CDR3 reads TGTGCCTGGATCGGGACACCAGGGGGCCATGGCTACACCTTC. Encoded protein: CAWIGTPGGHGYTF.